Given below is one T cell receptor beta chain in context. What it binds is not known. The repertoire was sequenced with immunoSEQ multiplex PCR; TCRdb's copy has only in-frame clones and lacks some. The sample has about 2.2 million clones, roughly 95% seen once. This entry comes from a study of shared clonotypes between healthy human individuals. Across the study: Every donor yielded three CD4 naive, three CD4 memory, two CD8 naive and one CD8 memory plate.

Broader study findings: Collection of samples was limited to blood; tissue repertoires likely differ. Compared with clonotypes that all four donors shared, non-shared clonotypes had lower generation probabilities.

Only CD45RO-negative cells positively selected for CCR7 counted as naive CD8 cells, so terminally differentiated effector memory CD45RA+ cells were excluded. This clonotype originated in a man in his late teens or twenties in good health. Some clones in this sample may be carry-over from other donors' samples. The sequenced sample consisted of naive CD8+ T cells from PBMCs.

The chain's CDR3 is CATREGPSNEQFF. The CDR3 DNA reads TGTGCCACCCGGGAGGGCCCGTCCAATGAGCAGTTCTTC. The gene calls are TRBV7-9 and TRBJ2-1; 8 nucleotides line up with TRBD2. V trimming: 10 bases; J trimming: 6 bases; junction bases outside the gene matches: 8. The CDR3 is 13 residues long. Germline values: CDR1 SEHNR, CDR2 FQNEAQ (reference sequence).